This TCR beta chain was documented in a study of T cell responses to AZD1222 COVID-19 vaccine. Method: immunoSEQ multiplex PCR; TCRdb's copy keeps in-frame clones and lacks some. The repertoire holds approximately 89,000 clones, with approximately 90% as singletons. The CDR3 has 13 amino acids. CDR1 is SGHDT, CDR2 YYEEEE, per germline. J gave up 6 bases and V 4 bases, and 6 bases lay outside the gene matches. This clone appeared a single time. What it binds is unknown. Findings of the study overall: Clonal diversity was possibly underestimated, and white British individuals and females predominated among donors.

Source: peripheral blood, taken on day 0 of MenACWY control vaccination. The receptor was isolated from an adult in good health. The genes are TRBV5-6 and TRBJ1-2, with 7 bases fitting TRBD1. The CDR3 spells CASSLGTGDGYTF. DNA of the CDR3: TGTGCCAGCAGCCTGGGAACAGGGGATGGCTACACCTTC.